These 24 T cell receptor beta chains came from one sample sequenced in a study of T cell repertoires in cytomegalovirus infection. TCRdb fed the reads into MiXCR, producing one record per CDR3 protein. The data contain fewer than 550,000 distinct CDR3 sequences, around 11% of them singletons. The sequencing sample was made of PBMCs. These receptor sequences come from a human donor in good health (CMV status not recorded). Some clones in this sample may be carry-over from other donors' samples.

This clonotype was observed at least ten times. The gene calls are TRBV10-3 and TRBJ2-3, with D possibly being TRBD2 (5 bases). V lost 5 bases and J lost 0, with 6 bases in between. The V gene's germline CDR1 is ENHRY and CDR2 SYGVKD. This CDR3 has 13 amino acids. The DNA of the CDR3 is TGTGCCATCAGTTGGACTAGCACAGATACGCAGTATTTT. Its translation is CAISWTSTDTQYF.

J is TRBJ1-2 and V is TRBV27; 10 bases are shared with TRBD1. The CDR3 runs 16 residues. The ends lost 5 bases at V and 1 base at J; junction bases unmatched: 7. CDR1 and CDR2 from the germline V gene are MNHEY and SMNVEV (reference sequence). The CDR3 sequence is CASSPDRGTDNYGYTF. Written as DNA, the CDR3 is TGTGCCAGCAGTCCGGACAGGGGGACCGATAACTATGGCTACACCTTC.

This clonotype has a count of ten or more. V is TRBV7-2 and J is TRBJ1-5; no clear D gene. Trimming took 1 base from V and 2 from J, leaving 6 bases between them. There are 14 residues in the CDR3. Germline values: CDR1 SGHTA, CDR2 FQGNSA. This CDR3 is CASSLVRGNQPQHF. The DNA of the CDR3 is TGTGCCAGCAGCTTAGTTAGGGGCAATCAGCCCCAGCATTTT.

The rearrangement links TRBV4-2 to TRBJ2-1; the D gene is possibly TRBD1 (5 bases). Germline CDR1 reads LGHNA; CDR2 reads YNFKEQ. Trimming pared 0 bases from V and 9 bases from J, leaving 15 bases between. The CDR3 sequence is 15 residues long. The CDR3: CASSQDLASGLEQFF. The CDR3 DNA reads TGTGCCAGCAGCCAAGATTTGGCTTCAGGGCTTGAGCAGTTCTTC.

The genes are TRBV2 and TRBJ2-5; tentatively, D is TRBD1 (7 bases). CDR3 size: 12 residues. Trimming shortened V by 8 bases and J by 4 bases, and 11 bases separated the two germline ends. In germline, CDR1 is SNHLY, CDR2 FYNNEI. The CDR3 DNA is TGTGCCAGCGGTCAGGGGGGAGAGACCCAGTACTTC. Its translation is CASGQGGETQYF. Full variable domain (remainder filled in from reference TRBV2 and TRBJ2-5): EPEVTQTPSHQVTQMGQEVILRCVPISNHLYFYWYRQILGQKVEFLVSFYNNEISEKSEIFDDQFSVERPDGSNFTLKIRSTKLEDSAMYFCASGQGGETQYFGPGTRLLVL.

This clonotype has at least ten counts. The gene calls are TRBV7-9 and TRBJ1-1, with a tentative D call TRBD1 (5 bases). V lost 7 bases and J lost 4, with 10 bases in between. The V gene's germline CDR1 is SEHNR and CDR2 FQNEAQ (reference sequence). This CDR3 contains 12 residues. DNA for the CDR3: TGTGCCAGCACCGGTCAGGGCACTGAAGCTTTCTTT. This codes for CASTGQGTEAFF.

This clonotype was counted a few times. The CDR3 loop reads CSASQGATEAFF. CDR3 DNA: TGCAGTGCTTCTCAGGGGGCCACTGAAGCTTTCTTT. This chain links TRBV20-1 with TRBJ1-1; 8 bases line up with TRBD1. J was trimmed by 4 bases and V by 5 bases; bases with no gene match: 3. The CDR3 has 12 amino acids. Germline loops: CDR1 DFQATT, CDR2 SNEGSKA (reference sequence).

The chain carries TRBV20-1 and TRBJ2-7; TRBD1 aligns across 10 bases. Trimming removed 5 bases from V and 0 bases from J; junction bases left unmatched: 22. Looked up from germline, CDR1 is DFQATT and CDR2 is SNEGSKA (reference sequence). There are 20 residues in the CDR3. As DNA, the CDR3 is TGCAGTGCTCTAAAAAAACCCGGGACAGGGGACGGGTGGGCCTCCTACGAGCAGTACTTC. It translates to CSALKKPGTGDGWASYEQYF.

Comment on this clonotype: An end of the junction differs from the germline gene, which may be a read error. The chain recombines TRBV20-1 with TRBJ2-1; maybe TRBD2 (7 bases). Germline values: CDR1 DFQATT, CDR2 SNEGSKA (reference sequence). The CDR3 runs to 12 residues. Here the CDR3 DNA reads TGCAGTTATGAGGGGGACTACGATGAGCAGTTCTTC. Its translation is CSYEGDYDEQFF.

This clonotype has at least ten counts. CDR3 residues: CASSLRTMTVNEKLFF. The CDR3 coding sequence is TGTGCCAGCAGTTTACGCACCATGACAGTAAATGAAAAACTGTTTTTT. The genes are TRBV28 and TRBJ1-4, with D possibly being TRBD1 (5 bases). The CDR3 consists of 16 residues. The germline V and J ends were trimmed by 2 bases and 5 bases, with 15 bases remaining between them. Germline assignment: CDR1 MDHEN and CDR2 SYDVKM.

The rearrangement uses TRBV20-1 and TRBJ2-7; perhaps TRBD2 as D (5 bases). Germline CDR1 and CDR2: DFQATT and SNEGSKA (reference sequence). The germline V and J ends were trimmed by 3 bases and 3 bases, with 12 bases remaining between them. This CDR3 is 13 amino acids long. CDR3 bases: TGCAGTGCTAGCGGGGAGAGCGGCTACGAGCAGTACTTC. Translated, it gives CSASGESGYEQYF.

This clonotype was seen at least ten times. The V gene is TRBV12-3 or TRBV12-4, the J gene TRBJ2-1; 11 bases align to TRBD2. This CDR3 comprises 15 residues. With 5 bases clipped from V and 6 bases from J, the junction kept 6 bases outside the gene matches. The CDR3 nucleotides read TGTGCCAGCAGTCTGACTAGCGGGAATAGCAATGAGCAGTTCTTC. Its protein product is CASSLTSGNSNEQFF.

V usage is TRBV20-1 and J usage is TRBJ1-2; weak D call: TRBD1 (5 bases). The CDR3 is made up of 12 amino acids. CDR1 and CDR2 (germline): DFQATT, SNEGSKA (reference sequence). The V and J ends lost 6 bases and 6 bases respectively, with 14 bases between them. In DNA form, the CDR3 reads TGCAGTGCCCCGGACACCGTCCATGGCTACACCTTC. It encodes CSAPDTVHGYTF.

J is TRBJ1-6 and V is TRBV5-1; D is perhaps TRBD1 (5 bases). The germline V and J ends were trimmed by 0 bases and 10 bases, with 8 bases remaining between them. The length of the CDR3 is 13 residues. CDR1 and CDR2 (germline): SGHRS, YFSETQ. The CDR3 loop is CASSLDGTSPLHF. The CDR3, as DNA: TGCGCCAGCAGCTTGGATGGGACCTCACCCCTCCACTTT.

Many counts were recorded for this clonotype. The chain joins TRBV12-3 or TRBV12-4 to TRBJ1-6; D not certain. The CDR3 totals 15 residues. V lost 3 bases and J lost 4, with 10 bases in between. In DNA, the CDR3 is TGTGCCAGCAGTTTGGCCAACCCTTATAATTCACCCCTCCACTTT. Translating it yields CASSLANPYNSPLHF.

This clonotype was seen many times. This sequence joins TRBV28 and TRBJ1-1; 7 bases align to TRBD1. Germline CDR1 is MDHEN and CDR2 is SYDVKM. The CDR3 covers 17 residues. V shed 6 bases, J shed 0 bases, and the junction held 13 bases outside the gene matches. CDR3 protein: CASRNPGQLLLNTEAFF. The CDR3 bases are TGTGCCAGCAGGAACCCGGGACAGCTATTATTGAACACTGAAGCTTTCTTT.

The genes are TRBV28 and TRBJ2-7, with a tentative D call TRBD2 (5 bases). Germline V lookup: CDR1 MDHEN, CDR2 SYDVKM. The length of the CDR3 is 15 residues. Trimming removed 3 bases from V and 2 bases from J, with 14 bases in between. The CDR3 loop reads CASSFSWTGTYEQYF. The DNA for the CDR3 is TGTGCCAGCAGTTTTTCCTGGACGGGAACCTACGAGCAGTACTTC. The complete variable domain, with remaining parts taken from reference TRBV28 and TRBJ2-7, reads DVKVTQSSRYLVKRTGEKVFLECVQDMDHENMFWYRQDPGLGLRLIYFSYDVKMKEKGDIPEGYSVSREKKERFSLILESASTNQTSMYLCASSFSWTGTYEQYFGPGTRLTVT.

This clonotype came up many times. This chain links TRBV11-2 with TRBJ1-4, with D tentatively TRBD1 (5 bases). Per germline, CDR1 SGHAT and CDR2 FQNNGV. This CDR3 comprises 17 residues. V was clipped by 0 bases and J by 3 bases, with 14 bases between them. CDR3 sequence reads: CASSLDSVGTSNEKLFF. The CDR3 region has the DNA TGTGCCAGCAGCTTAGATAGTGTGGGGACCTCTAATGAAAAACTGTTTTTT.

This clonotype was observed at least ten times. The chain links TRBV20-1 to TRBJ2-1; TRBD2 might be the D (7 bases). The CDR3 has 12 residues. V lost 6 bases and J 4 bases, leaving 10 bases between the germline ends. Germline-derived CDR1 and CDR2 are DFQATT and SNEGSKA (reference sequence). The CDR3 here is CSAGGLYNEQFF. The CDR3 DNA is TGCAGTGCCGGGGGGCTATACAATGAGCAGTTCTTC.

This clonotype was seen many times. This chain links TRBV7-6 with TRBJ1-2, with D possibly being TRBD1 (6 bases). Germline CDR1 and CDR2: SGHVS and FNYEAQ. This CDR3 is built from 16 residues. V lost 5 bases to trimming and J lost 6 bases, with 22 bases between them. This chain's CDR3 is CASSRRGGLNRDGYTF. CDR3 coding DNA: TGTGCCAGCAGCCGGCGGGGGGGGCTAAACCGAGATGGCTACACCTTC.

In this sample, this clonotype turned up many times. The V and J genes are TRBV7-9 and TRBJ1-1, with a weak D call TRBD1 (6 bases). This CDR3 spans 14 amino acids. From germline, CDR1 is SEHNR and CDR2 FQNEAQ (reference sequence). V was cut by 5 bases and J by 4 bases, with 14 bases left in between. CDR3 sequence (DNA): TGTGCCAGCAGCCAGGGGCGGATCCCCACTGAAGCTTTCTTT. Translating it yields CASSQGRIPTEAFF. The variable domain in full, completed from reference TRBV7-9 and TRBJ1-1, reads DTGVSQNPRHKITKRGQNVTFRCDPISEHNRLYWYRQTLGQGPEFLTYFQNEAQLEKSRLLSDRFSAERPKGSFSTLEIQRTEQGDSAMYLCASSQGRIPTEAFFGQGTRLTVV.

V usage is TRBV29-1 and J usage is TRBJ1-2, with TRBD1 as a possible D gene (5 bases). V was shortened by 6 bases and J by 4 bases, with 12 bases between the two germline ends. Per the germline V gene, CDR1 is SQVTM and CDR2 is ANQGSEA. CDR3 length: 12 residues. CDR3 in amino acids: CSVGGTSYGYTF. The CDR3 DNA is TGCAGCGTCGGAGGGACCAGCTATGGCTACACCTTC.

This clonotype was recorded at least ten times. This chain links TRBV6-2 or TRBV6-3 with TRBJ2-7, with 9 bases aligning to TRBD1. In germline, CDR1 is MNHEY, CDR2 SVGEGT. The CDR3 length is 16 residues. The junction had 7 bases not matched to a gene; V was cut back by 0 bases and J by 4 bases. CDR3 region: CASSYSGRTGAYEQYF. The CDR3 coding sequence is TGTGCCAGCAGTTACTCTGGTCGGACAGGGGCATACGAGCAGTACTTC.

This clonotype was counted many times. The chain employs TRBV20-1 and TRBJ2-7; no firm D call. V lost 2 bases, J lost 2 bases, and 13 bases lay in between. The CDR3 is made up of 14 amino acids. The germline CDR1 and CDR2 sequences are DFQATT and SNEGSKA (reference sequence). The CDR3 reads CSARPRPGTYEQYF. The CDR3 region has the DNA TGCAGTGCTAGACCCCGGCCAGGTACCTACGAGCAGTACTTC.